The source of this TCR beta chain is a study of T cell changes during pregnancy in multiple sclerosis. Clones were sequenced by immunoSEQ multiplex PCR, and TCRdb holds only the in-frame ones, with some missing. The sample includes 95,000 to 110,000 clones, roughly 92% of them seen just once. Germline V gene lookup returns CDR1 SGHDT and CDR2 YYEEEE. This CDR3 spans 16 amino acids. Deletions cut 1 base from V and 0 bases from J, with 14 bases between. This chain connects TRBV5-6 to TRBJ2-7; TRBD1 might be the D (5 bases). The receptor was isolated from a female donor in good health, enrolled as a control in a pregnancy study. The specimen was peripheral blood, collected in the third trimester of pregnancy. CDR3 DNA sequence: TGTGCCAGCAGCTTGATAGACAGATGGAGCTCCTACGAGCAGTACTTC. Protein product: CASSLIDRWSSYEQYF.